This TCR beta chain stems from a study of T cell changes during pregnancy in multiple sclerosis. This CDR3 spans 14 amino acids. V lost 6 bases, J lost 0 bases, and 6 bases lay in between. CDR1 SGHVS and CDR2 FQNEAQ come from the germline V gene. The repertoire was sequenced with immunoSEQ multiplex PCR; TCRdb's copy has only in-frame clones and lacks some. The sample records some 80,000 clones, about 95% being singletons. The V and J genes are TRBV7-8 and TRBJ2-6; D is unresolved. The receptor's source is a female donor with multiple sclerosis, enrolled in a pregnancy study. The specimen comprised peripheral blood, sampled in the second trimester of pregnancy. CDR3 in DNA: TGTGCCAGCAGTGGCGGCTCTGGGGCCAACGTCCTGACTTTC. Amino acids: CASSGGSGANVLTF.